The entry below gives a single T cell receptor beta chain sequence along with its context. The antigen it recognizes is unknown. Base qualities are missing; no much larger clone stands one base away. The entire amount of isolated RNA was reverse transcribed using the High Capacity cDNA Reverse Transcription Kit, so the sequenced TCRB transcripts were expressed ones. Naive, central memory and regulatory T cell samples underwent deep immunoSEQ sequencing, averaging approximately 3.3 million total reads per sample. Sorted cells were lysed in RLT buffer, and RNA was extracted using DNase-treated RNeasy Micro or Mini kits according to cell number. To prevent cross-contamination, each cell subset was processed individually, whereas patient and healthy donor samples were processed jointly. Using the immunoSEQ multiplex PCR, TCRB sequences were amplified from cDNA into 87-bp fragments spanning the CDR3 region. Amplicons were sequenced on the Illumina HiSeq platform. Concerning the study's data processing: PCR bias was computationally corrected using synthetic template baselines, reads within Hamming distance 2 were collapsed, and singletons that could not be merged were discarded. Reads were aligned against IMGT so that V, D and J genes, CDR3 length and insertions or deletions at six rearrangement sites could be assigned. Within each subset, clonotype counts were normalized to sorted cell number, and only after that were true diversity and Gini coefficients computed with the tcR R package. The overlap coefficient, calculated on TCRB nucleotide sequences, was used to quantify repertoire sharing. Out-of-frame TCRB sequences from naive cells were analyzed as a proxy for the pre-selection repertoire. Sourced from immuneACCESS, this table was stored by TCRdb with only in-frame sequences that have V and J called. A share of the clones is absent; for the studies checked, an unresolved V gene accounts for under half, and the remainder has no known explanation. V and J calls plus clone size are reproduced from that table; the DNA served to infer D and trimming. Across this sample there are under 350,000 clones, with roughly a quarter seen only once. The ten largest clones capture about 0.012% of the sample.

This sample is drawn from a study of beta chain features in type 1 diabetes (dated by TCRdb to 2017 to 2018). For the study in its entirety: Patients and healthy donors did not differ in mean age, gender distribution, total cell number or subset yield. A total of around 100 million sorted cells were examined across all samples, and RNA yield correlated strongly with the number of cells per subset. Naive and central memory subsets were obtained from all 30 or so donors, but regulatory and stem cell-like memory subsets were isolated from only 8 patients and roughly eight healthy donors. The study compared the TCRB repertoires of sorted circulating CD4+ T cell subsets in recently diagnosed type 1 diabetes patients with those in matched healthy donors.

On the study overall, not on this receptor specifically: Naive, central memory and regulatory TCRB repertoires appeared to be more similar among patients than among healthy donors. At VDJ recombination sites, patients with type 1 diabetes made fewer insertions and deleted more nucleotides, a pattern implying thymic rearrangement abnormalities. HLA sub-analyses involved small numbers of individuals, so any influence of HLA type on TCRB rearrangement remained unresolved. A moderate but significant shortening of TCRB CDR3 length was observed in type 1 diabetes patients in all four CD4+ subsets. PCR might favor shorter templates, but patient and control samples were amplified and corrected together, so any skew would affect both groups equally. Because cDNA was sequenced instead of genomic DNA, activated cells with high expression could be over-represented, although the groups did not differ in activation or CD3 levels.

A single peripheral blood draw of roughly 0.11 L on average was collected from each donor into heparinised tubes. Naive, central memory, regulatory and stem cell-like memory CD4+ T cells were sorted on a BD FACSAria II using a panel including CD45RO, CCR7, CD25, CD127, CD95 and CD27. Purity was above 95% for every sorted population. PBMCs were separated immediately by Lymphoprep density gradient centrifugation and were stained directly, without being cultured. So that batch effects would be minimized, each experiment stained and sorted samples in pairs, pairing one healthy donor with one patient. Trimming leaves V shorter by 6 bases and J shorter by 4 bases, with the junction holding 7 bases beyond the gene matches. Taken from the germline V gene (reference sequence), the CDR1 and CDR2 loops are MNHEY and SMNVEV. The CDR3 spans 14 residues, from the cysteine through the phenylalanine. The entry retains the CDR3 DNA only, 42 bases that are in frame from base 1.

The TCR originated in a woman in her thirties with type 1 diabetes. This chain joins TRBV27 to TRBJ1-2; the junction holds 8 bases that match TRBD1. The material sequenced was naive CD4+ T cells from blood. The cell subset or site label corresponds to: true naive CD4+ T cells. This receptor has the CDR3 CASSPGQGGYGYTF. In nucleotides, the sequence is TGTGCCAGCAGCCCAGGACAGGGAGGCTATGGCTACACCTTC.